These T cell receptor beta chains were read from a single sample in a study of blood T cell repertoires in COVID-19. Assay used: immunoSEQ multiplex PCR; TCRdb lists only in-frame clones, some missing. The table has around 170,000 clones, 83% seen once. The sequenced sample consisted of peripheral blood. The receptors stem from a human donor in a cohort sampled during active COVID-19. The CDR3 runs from the conserved cysteine through the conserved F or W. A D gene is named only where the DNA matches it firmly. Clone size, where shown, is once, few, many, or a class for clones that have expanded.

NA	TRBJ2-1	TRBV19	TRBD2	TGTGCCAGTAGTATAGCAGCTAGCGGGAGGGCCGGTGAGCAGTTCTTC	CASSIAASGRAGEQFF
NA	TRBJ1-1	TRBV5-1	NA	TGCGCCAGCAGCTTCAGTATGAACACTGAAGCTTTCTTT	CASSFSMNTEAFF
NA	TRBJ1-1	TRBV7-9	NA	TGTGCCAGCAGCTCAAGCAGGGAAGCTTTCTTT	CASSSSREAFF
NA	TRBJ2-3	TRBV7-5	NA	TGTGTCAGAAGTGTTAAGCGGGACCCTCCAGATACGCAGTATTTT	CVRSVKRDPPDTQYF
NA	TRBJ2-7	TRBV4-1	TRBD2	TGCGCCAGCAGCTTACGCGGGAGGGCGTCTGAAGAGCAGTACTTC	CASSLRGRASEEQYF
NA	TRBJ2-1	TRBV5-1	TRBD1	TGCGCCAGCAGCTTTGGACAGGGCCTGAAAAATGAGCAGTTCTTC	CASSFGQGLKNEQFF
once	TRBJ1-1	TRBV19	TRBD1	TGTGCCAGTAGTATAGGGGACAGGGGTTACACTGAAGCTTTCTTT	CASSIGDRGYTEAFF
NA	TRBJ2-1	TRBV25-1	TRBD2	TGTGCCAGCAGTGAATACAGCGGGAGGGGGCAGTTCTTC	CASSEYSGRGQFF
NA	TRBJ2-7	TRBV7-3	NA	TGTGCCAGCAGCGCGGGACAGACCTACGAGCAGTACTTC	CASSAGQTYEQYF
NA	TRBJ1-1	TRBV18	TRBD1	TGTGCCAGCTCACCACCGGGGACAGGTTTGGAGAACACTGAAGCTTTCTTT	CASSPPGTGLENTEAFF
NA	TRBJ2-3	TRBV6-5	TRBD2	TGTGCCAGCAGTTACGGGAGGGAGAAGGGCACAGATACGCAGTATTTT	CASSYGREKGTDTQYF
NA	TRBJ1-2	TRBV6-1	NA	TGTGCCAGCAGTGAACAGGGGATCGGGGGCTACACCTTC	CASSEQGIGGYTF
once	TRBJ1-4	TRBV21-1	NA	TGTGCCAGCAGCAAAGATCAACCGGGACAGGGGGTTACAACTAATGAAAAACTGTTTTTT	CASSKDQPGQGVTTNEKLFF
NA	TRBJ1-1	TRBV5-8	NA	TGTGCCAGCAGCTTCTTTATAGGGGTCACTGAAGCTTTCTTT	CASSFFIGVTEAFF
NA	TRBJ1-1	TRBV5-1	TRBD1	TGCGCCAGCAGCTTGGCCTCGGACAGGGCACTGATTGAAGCTTTCTTT	CASSLASDRALIEAFF
NA	TRBJ2-7	TRBV28	TRBD1	TGTGCCAGCAGTCCGGCCGGGACAGGAAAGGGTAAGCAGTACTTC	CASSPAGTGKGKQYF
NA	TRBJ1-2	TRBV4-2	NA	TGTGCCAGCAGCCAACCCCAGGGCGGTACCCCCTGGGGCGGCTACACCTTC	CASSQPQGGTPWGGYTF
NA	TRBJ1-4	TRBV5-1	TRBD1	TGCGCCAGCAGCGAGGGACAGGGGGCACGAAGCGAAAAACTGTTTTTT	CASSEGQGARSEKLFF
once	TRBJ2-7	TRBV7-2	TRBD2	TGTGCCAGCAGCGATAGCGGGCGACCCTACGAGCAGTACTTC	CASSDSGRPYEQYF
NA	TRBJ2-1	TRBV6-1	NA	TGTGCCAGCAGTGAAGGGGCATCCTACAATGAGCAGTTCTTC	CASSEGASYNEQFF
NA	TRBJ1-5	TRBV19	TRBD1	TGTGCCAGTAGTAGACAGGGGGCACGGCAGCCCCAGCATTTT	CASSRQGARQPQHF
NA	TRBJ1-2	TRBV19	NA	TGTGCCAGTAGTCCGACAGCTAGTATCTATGGCTACACCTTC	CASSPTASIYGYTF
NA	TRBJ2-3	TRBV9	TRBD1	TGTGCCAGCAGCGTAGGTCCAGGGGGTACGCCAGATACGCAGTATTTT	CASSVGPGGTPDTQYF